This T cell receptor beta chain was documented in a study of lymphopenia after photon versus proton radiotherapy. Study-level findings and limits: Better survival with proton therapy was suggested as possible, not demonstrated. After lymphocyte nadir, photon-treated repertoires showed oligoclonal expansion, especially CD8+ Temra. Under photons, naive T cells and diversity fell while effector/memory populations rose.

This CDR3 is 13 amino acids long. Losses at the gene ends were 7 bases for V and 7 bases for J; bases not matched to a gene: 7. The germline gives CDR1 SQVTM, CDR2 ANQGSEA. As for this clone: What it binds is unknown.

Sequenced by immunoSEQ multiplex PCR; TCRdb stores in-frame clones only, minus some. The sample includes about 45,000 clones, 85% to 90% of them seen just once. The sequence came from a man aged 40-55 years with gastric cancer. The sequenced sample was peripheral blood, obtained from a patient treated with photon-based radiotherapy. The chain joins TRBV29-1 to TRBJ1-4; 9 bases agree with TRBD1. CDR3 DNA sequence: TGCAGCGCACTGGGACAGGGCCTTGAAAAACTGTTTTTT. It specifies CSALGQGLEKLFF.